These T cell receptor beta chains were read from a single sample in a study of blood T cell repertoires in COVID-19. Libraries were prepared by immunoSEQ multiplex PCR; TCRdb keeps only in-frame clonotypes and omits some of them. This sample has around 250,000 clones, with roughly nine tenths found just once. The sequenced sample consisted of PBMCs or T cells enriched from blood (not recorded which). The receptors derive from a human donor in a cohort exposed to, infected with or recovered from COVID-19 (not recorded which). The donor label of this sample is uncertain. The conserved cysteine and the conserved F or W are not part of the CDR3 here.

>TRBV5-8|TRBJ1-2
ASSAPRDPGDYGYT
>TRBV2|TRBJ1-1
ASSAQGRRAEAF
>TRBV9|TRBJ2-3
ASNFGGAGPDTQY
>TRBV2|TRBJ1-2
ASSFTGFGYT
>TRBV2|TRBJ2-3
ASSAWTSAHNTDTQY
>TRBV9|TRBJ1-1
ASSVGPGDTEAF
>TRBV20-1|TRBJ2-3
SASGGRDTQY
>TRBV7-9|TRBJ2-3
ASSLRERTDTQY
>TRBV6-1|TRBJ1-2
ASSELVGAPYGYT
>TRBV27|TRBJ1-2
ASTSVGRGYGYT
>TRBV15|TRBJ1-2
ATSSRGPGGYT
>TRBV7-2|TRBJ2-1
ASSLAPDRNNEQF
>TRBV29-1|TRBJ1-1
SVGEYRVDTEAF
>TRBV18|TRBJ1-1
ASSPTGEGTEAF
>TRBV9|TRBJ1-6
ASSVVEGGLSPLH
>TRBV30|TRBJ2-5
AWSIRPETQY
>TRBV3-1/TRBV3-2|TRBJ1-3
ASSQERSGNTIY
>TRBV5-1|TRBJ1-2
ASSLVSSSYGYT
>TRBV5-4|TRBJ2-5
ASSLSGARQETQY
>TRBV7-2|TRBJ2-7
ASSPVGLKGTHYEQY
>TRBV6-5|TRBJ1-6
ASSRTGTLSSPLH
>TRBV4-2|TRBJ1-3
ASSQGPQGDGNTIY
>TRBV9|TRBJ1-2
ASSEGRGLNYGYT
>TRBV6-5|TRBJ1-5
ASSYSRQGSNQPQH
>TRBV6-5|TRBJ2-1
ASRDWTSAYNEQF
>TRBV12-5|TRBJ1-4
ASGLVQGALTNEKLF
>TRBV5-1|TRBJ2-4
ASSPGLRIAKNIQY
>TRBV7-9|TRBJ1-1
ASSLLGAGAF
>TRBV30|TRBJ1-4
AWDGLNEKLF
>TRBV24-1|TRBJ2-1
ATATGTPMGLGYNEQF
>TRBV7-2|TRBJ1-3
ASSLATINSGNTIY
>TRBV30|TRBJ2-1
AWSGAGGNEQF
>TRBV7-2|TRBJ2-3
ASSRSAGGYTDTQY
>TRBV13|TRBJ2-4
ASSSVGLAGGPAKNIQY
>TRBV11-2|TRBJ2-3
ASSLEAFGDTQY
>TRBV11-2|TRBJ2-1
ASSLRARNEQF
>TRBV25-1|TRBJ2-7
ASSESGSGGAVTDEQY
>TRBV4-3|TRBJ1-1
ASSQALDRVPEAF
>TRBV5-6|TRBJ2-1
ASSPSGGLSYNEQF
>TRBV12-5|TRBJ1-2
ASGLLAVPGSGYT
>TRBV7-9|TRBJ2-3
ASSRDRATDTQY
>TRBV12-5|TRBJ1-5
ASGLNNQPQH
>TRBV19|TRBJ1-1
ASSIVSDTEAF
>TRBV19|TRBJ2-5
ASSRDSQETQY
>TRBV6-6|TRBJ2-7
ASSAGYYEQY
>TRBV5-1|TRBJ1-6
ASSPGGTYNSPLH
>TRBV11-3|TRBJ2-5
ASSSSRQETQY
>TRBV7-2|TRBJ1-2
ASSLSALANYGYT
>TRBV3-1/TRBV3-2|TRBJ2-1
ASSQGAGGYNEQF
>TRBV6-2/TRBV6-3|TRBJ1-1
ASSYSMPGAF
>TRBV19|TRBJ1-4
ASSDGTGREKLF
>TRBV18|TRBJ2-5
ASSSDAGGQETQY
>TRBV19|TRBJ1-4
ASSIMGASEKLF
>TRBV19|TRBJ1-5
ASSHQGGNQPQH
>TRBV30|TRBJ1-2
AWSPGQGGLSGYT
>TRBV5-1|TRBJ1-1
ASSLAGQGGTEAF
>TRBV9|TRBJ1-2
ASSVVSGASYGYT
>TRBV6-1|TRBJ2-7
ASSEQRGGYKSYEQY
>TRBV7-3|TRBJ2-2
ASSSRAPGGGELF
>TRBV30|TRBJ1-4
AWSSPSRNEKLF